These 27 T cell receptor beta chains share one sample of origin, sequenced in a study of post-analysis software for immune sequencing data. The study, taken as a whole, reports: Patients had higher frequencies than controls of roughly five TRBV segments, including TRBV5-6, TRBV5-1 and TRBV20-1.

These TCRs are of unknown antigen specificity. Unique molecular identifiers featured in each of the TCR beta cDNA libraries. TCRdb processed the PCR reads anew with MiXCR; each CDR3 protein has one entry. The sample yields roughly 650,000 distinct CDR3 sequences, 55% to 60% seen once. Sequencing used blood. The receptor set was obtained from a girl aged 2 to 10 with multiple sclerosis.

Comments on this clonotype: The germline gene is not matched at one end of the junction; a read error may be the cause. V gene TRBV5-1 combines with J gene TRBJ2-1, with D tentatively TRBD1 (5 bases). The CDR3 loop spans 12 amino acids. Germline V gives CDR1 SGHRS, CDR2 YFSETQ. CDR3 residues: CASSSQDNEQFF. The DNA of the CDR3 is TGTGCCAGCAGCTCACAGGACAATGAGCAGTTCTTC.

The J gene is TRBJ2-5, the V gene TRBV10-2; D possibly uses TRBD1 or TRBD2 (5 bases each). The germline gives CDR1 WSHSY, CDR2 SAAADI. The V and J ends lost 3 bases and 5 bases respectively, with 13 bases between them. The CDR3 runs to 14 residues. The CDR3 nucleotides read TGCGCCAGCAGTGATTTGGGGGTTCTGGAGACCCAGTACTTC. It translates to CASSDLGVLETQYF.

The count of this clonotype is one. The genes are TRBV30 and TRBJ2-5; D possibly corresponds to TRBD1 (7 bases). Germline V lookup: CDR1 GTSNPN, CDR2 SVGIG (reference sequence). Trimming removed 4 bases at V and 5 bases at J, with 14 bases between. The CDR3 is 13 amino acids. CDR3 DNA: TGTGCCTGGAATCCGGCAGGGGGGGAGACCCAGTACTTC. Its translation: CAWNPAGGETQYF.

The rearrangement links TRBV29-1 to TRBJ2-1, with a tentative D call TRBD2 (5 bases). The germline CDR1 and CDR2 sequences are SQVTM and ANQGSEA. This CDR3 contains 12 residues. Trimming removed 2 bases at V and 8 bases at J, with 10 bases between. CDR3 protein: CSVERAGDEQFF. The CDR3 nucleotides are TGCAGCGTTGAAAGGGCCGGGGATGAGCAGTTCTTC.

The chain links TRBV4-3 to TRBJ1-1; 7 nucleotides agree with TRBD1. This CDR3 has 15 residues. Germline CDR1 and CDR2: LGHNA and YSLEER. V trimming: 1 base; J trimming: 4 bases; junction bases outside the gene matches: 6. CDR3 in DNA: TGCGCCAGCAGCCAAGGGTCCAGGGGGACCACTGAAGCTTTCTTT. Its translation is CASSQGSRGTTEAFF.

To note about this clonotype: One end of the junction varies from germline; a read error may be responsible. V usage is TRBV3-1 and J usage is TRBJ1-1; D not certain. Looked up from germline, CDR1 is LGHDT and CDR2 is YNNKEL (reference sequence). This CDR3 has 13 residues. The DNA for the CDR3 is TGTGCCAGCAGCCAATTAGAGAACACTGAGGCTTTCTTT. Its translation: CASSQLENTEAFF.

This clonotype was seen only once. The rearrangement joins TRBV29-1 to TRBJ1-2; D gene ambiguous. This CDR3 has 15 amino acids. The germline V and J ends were trimmed by 0 bases and 4 bases, with 15 bases remaining between them. Germline V gene data show CDR1 as SQVTM and CDR2 as ANQGSEA. The CDR3 DNA reads TGCAGCGTTGAAGATGTTGGGGAAGGCCTCTATGGCTACACCTTC. Translated: CSVEDVGEGLYGYTF.

DNA of the CDR3: TGTGCTAGTGGTCCAACACGATTTGGGGGCACGGACACCGGGGAGCTGTTTTTT. Protein product: CASGPTRFGGTDTGELFF. The chain carries TRBV12-5 and TRBJ2-2, with D perhaps TRBD1 (6 bases). Germline V gene data show CDR1 as LGHNT and CDR2 as FRNRAP. The CDR3 totals 18 residues. V was clipped by 5 bases and J by 3 bases, with 22 bases between them. Full variable domain (remainder filled in from reference TRBV12-5 and TRBJ2-2): DARVTQTPRHKVTEMGQEVTMRCQPILGHNTVFWYRQTMMQGLELLAYFRNRAPLDDSGMPKDRFSAEMPDATLATLKIQPSEPRDSAVYFCASGPTRFGGTDTGELFFGEGSRLTVL.

For the CDR3, the DNA is TGTGCCAGCAGCTCAGTGGACAGCTATGGCTACACCTTC. This codes for CASSSVDSYGYTF. The rearrangement links TRBV7-9 to TRBJ1-2; maybe TRBD1 (6 bases). Trimming took off 4 bases at V and 4 bases at J, with 10 bases between the two ends. The V gene's germline CDR1 is SEHNR and CDR2 FQNEAQ (reference sequence). The CDR3 spans 13 residues.

This clonotype was counted a single time. In nucleotides, the CDR3 is TGCAGTGCTCCCGTCCGGGACCCAAAAGGGTGGAACACTGAAGCTTTCTTT. Its translation: CSAPVRDPKGWNTEAFF. The rearrangement joins TRBV20-1 to TRBJ1-1; D is perhaps TRBD1 (5 bases). CDR3 length: 17 residues. Looked up from germline, CDR1 is DFQATT and CDR2 is SNEGSKA (reference sequence). The V and J ends lost 5 bases and 1 base respectively, with 23 bases between them.

This clonotype is a singleton in its sample. This rearrangement joins TRBV5-1 to TRBJ2-5, with 8 bases lining up with TRBD2. This CDR3 has 17 residues. V trimming: 1 base; J trimming: 2 bases; junction bases outside the gene matches: 10. Germline V gene sequence: CDR1 SGHRS, CDR2 YFSETQ. The CDR3 DNA is TGCGCCAGCAGCTTGCCCGAGTTTAGCGGGACGCAAGAGACCCAGTACTTC. Residues: CASSLPEFSGTQETQYF.

This chain uses TRBV4-3 with TRBJ2-6, with a weak D call TRBD2 (6 bases). Trimming shortened V by 1 base and J by 2 bases, and 9 bases separated the two germline ends. The length of the CDR3 is 16 residues. The germline gives CDR1 LGHNA, CDR2 YSLEER. DNA for the CDR3: TGCGCCAGCAGCCAAGTGGAGGGGACTGGGGCCAACGTCCTGACTTTC. It translates to CASSQVEGTGANVLTF.

The chain has TRBV11-2 and TRBJ2-7; D is unclear. Matching the DNA end better, TRBJ2-4 makes the J call doubtful. CDR3 length: 11 residues. CDR1 is SGHAT and CDR2 is FQNNGV in the germline V gene. For the CDR3, the DNA is TGTGCCAGCAGCCCCCCTGGCATTCAGTACTTC. It translates to CASSPPGIQYF.

The gene calls are TRBV29-1 and TRBJ2-7, with D possibly being TRBD2 (5 bases). The ends were cut back, 7 bases at V and 7 bases at J, with 20 bases in the middle. The V gene's germline CDR1 is SQVTM and CDR2 ANQGSEA. The CDR3 runs to 13 residues. This CDR3 is CSARTLENNEQYF. In nucleotides, the CDR3 is TGCAGCGCCAGGACTCTAGAGAACAATGAGCAGTACTTC.

There are a few counts of this clonotype. This chain links TRBV29-1 with TRBJ2-1; D is ambiguous. The germline CDR1 and CDR2 sequences are SQVTM and ANQGSEA. The CDR3 has 11 residues. The ends were cut back, 6 bases at V and 2 bases at J, with 5 bases in the middle. CDR3: CSVRPYNEQFF. The CDR3 DNA reads as TGCAGCGTGAGGCCCTACAATGAGCAGTTCTTC.

The chain links TRBV27 to TRBJ1-2, with D tentatively TRBD1 (6 bases). The CDR3 runs 15 residues. Per germline, CDR1 MNHEY and CDR2 SMNVEV (reference sequence). The V end was cut by 4 bases, the J end by 4 bases, with 16 bases between. The CDR3 sequence: CASSSGHSSPYGYTF. For the CDR3, the DNA is TGTGCCAGCAGTTCGGGACATAGCTCTCCCTATGGCTACACCTTC.

This clonotype was recorded a few times. The chain links TRBV20-1 to TRBJ2-3; TRBD2 might be the D (5 bases). This CDR3 is built from 14 residues. Germline V gene sequence: CDR1 DFQATT, CDR2 SNEGSKA (reference sequence). The CDR3 region is CSATRRPLTDTQYF. The CDR3, as DNA: TGCAGCGCAACCAGGAGGCCACTCACAGATACGCAGTATTTT.

CDR3 nucleotides: TGTGCCAGCAGTTACTCAGGGGGCCTTACCTACGAGCAGTACTTC. This sequence encodes CASSYSGGLTYEQYF. J is TRBJ2-7 and V is TRBV6-2 or TRBV6-3; 7 nucleotides match TRBD1. V shed 0 bases, J shed 2 bases, and the junction held 4 bases outside the gene matches. CDR1 and CDR2 from the germline V gene are MNHEY and SVGEGT. The CDR3 is 15 residues long.

A few counts support this clonotype. The genes are TRBV12-3 or TRBV12-4 and TRBJ1-5, with D perhaps matching TRBD1 (5 bases). The CDR3 consists of 14 residues. V was shortened by 3 bases and J by 3 bases, with 9 bases between the two germline ends. The CDR3 region has the DNA TGTGCCAGCAGTTTTGACAGTTCCAATCAGCCCCAGCATTTT. Its protein product is CASSFDSSNQPQHF.

This clonotype appeared a few times. The genes are TRBV10-3 and TRBJ2-5, with D hard to call. Trimming stripped 7 bases from V and 3 bases from J, with 12 bases between. This CDR3 is built from 13 residues. Germline CDR1 and CDR2: ENHRY and SYGVKD. CDR3 region: CAIKGGEKETQYF. The DNA for the CDR3 is TGTGCCATCAAAGGTGGAGAGAAAGAGACCCAGTACTTC.

The chain recombines TRBV7-6 with TRBJ2-1; D may be TRBD2 (7 bases). The V and J ends lost 3 bases and 7 bases respectively, with 16 bases between them. The CDR3 has 15 amino acids. The germline gives CDR1 SGHVS, CDR2 FNYEAQ. The CDR3 DNA follows: TGTGCCAGCAGCTTTTTAGGCGGGGGCTCAAATGAGCAGTTCTTC. Its translation: CASSFLGGGSNEQFF.

The rearrangement joins TRBV5-1 to TRBJ1-2; TRBD1 agrees at 7 bases. Germline V CDR1 and CDR2: SGHRS, YFSETQ. The ends lost 1 base at V and 8 bases at J; junction bases unmatched: 14. This CDR3 has 16 residues. The CDR3 DNA sequence: TGCGCCAGCAGCTTGATAGGGGGCCCTGGAAGTGGAGGCTACACCTTC. This gives the protein CASSLIGGPGSGGYTF.

The chain couples TRBV7-2 to TRBJ2-3; 12 nucleotides match TRBD2. CDR3 length: 16 amino acids. CDR1 SGHTA and CDR2 FQGNSA come from the germline V gene. Losses at the gene ends were 5 bases for V and 3 bases for J; bases not matched to a gene: 6. The CDR3 DNA is TGTGCCAGCAGCGCGCGACTAGCGGGAGTTACAGATACGCAGTATTTT. It codes for CASSARLAGVTDTQYF.

This chain uses TRBV6-5 with TRBJ2-7; TRBD2 is a possible D gene (5 bases). Germline V gene sequence: CDR1 MNHEY, CDR2 SVGAGI. The CDR3 consists of 15 residues. Trimming cost V 0 bases and J 4 bases, with 13 bases left between them. The CDR3 sequence: CASSYSIATGYEQYF. The CDR3 DNA follows: TGTGCCAGCAGTTACTCGATAGCGACCGGGTACGAGCAGTACTTC.

The chain has TRBV5-1 and TRBJ2-1; TRBD2 aligns across 7 bases. Germline V CDR1 and CDR2: SGHRS, YFSETQ. V lost 7 bases to trimming and J lost 14 bases; unmatched junction nucleotides: 21. This CDR3 is built from 15 residues. The DNA for the CDR3 is TGCGCCAGCGCCTTGGGGGGGAGCGAGTTCCCCAAGGAGTTCTTC. Translation: CASALGGSEFPKEFF.

This chain joins TRBV7-8 and TRBJ1-5; D ambiguous. The CDR3 totals 12 residues. V was cut by 0 bases and J by 7 bases, with 4 bases left in between. Looked up from germline, CDR1 is SGHVS and CDR2 is FQNEAQ. The CDR3 nucleotides read TGTGCCAGCAGCTTAGCGGTGCAGCCCCAGCATTTT. Translation gives CASSLAVQPQHF.

This clonotype came up a few times. This chain connects TRBV18 to TRBJ2-1; D perhaps matches TRBD2 (5 bases). Trimming shortened V by 2 bases and J by 5 bases, and 13 bases separated the two germline ends. This CDR3 contains 15 residues. The germline gives CDR1 KGHSH, CDR2 LQKENI. Here the CDR3 reads CASSPAAGVHNEQFF. The DNA for the CDR3 is TGTGCCAGCTCACCAGCCGCGGGCGTACACAATGAGCAGTTCTTC.